Each of the 20 T cell receptor beta chains below was sequenced from the same sample in a study of chronic HIV infection and antiretroviral therapy (dated by TCRdb to 2013 to 2016). Library prep was done by 5' RACE. This sample was sequenced with an Illumina MiSeq. TCRdb handled the public reads itself, with Q25 trimming in fastp and clone calling in MiXCR, and kept productive beta chains. Rows with one shared CDR3 protein collapse into an entry with the most common genes and DNA. In this sample the table shows tens of thousands of distinct CDR3 sequences, roughly 7.6% of which occur a single time. The ten largest clones capture over 2.5% of the sample. The specimen sequenced was peripheral blood. Receptors originate from an adult who had HIV and had not received antiretroviral therapy, or was an uninfected healthy control (not recorded which).

The chain is built from TRBV4-1 and TRBJ2-1; TRBD1 or TRBD2 may be the D gene (6 bases each). V shed 7 bases and J shed 9 bases, with 13 bases lying between them. This CDR3 contains 12 residues. The germline gives CDR1 MGHRA, CDR2 YSYEKL. As DNA, the CDR3 is TGCGCCAGCATGGGGGGCTACGGTGAGCAGTTCTTC. Residues: CASMGGYGEQFF.

This clonotype was seen ten or more times. The chain recombines TRBV12-3 or TRBV12-4 with TRBJ2-5; 7 positions match TRBD1. The length of the CDR3 is 13 residues. Trimming took 3 bases from V and 5 from J; bases not matched to a gene: 3. CDR3 DNA: TGTGCCAGCAGTTTTGACAGGGATGAGACCCAGTACTTC. It translates to CASSFDRDETQYF.

This clonotype was detected many times. V gene TRBV14 combines with J gene TRBJ2-1; a weak D match, TRBD1 (6 bases). Trimming took 7 bases from V and 8 from J, leaving 21 bases between them. Germline CDR1 is SGHDN and CDR2 is FVKESK. This CDR3 is 15 amino acids long. Here the CDR3 reads CASNPWGTSLDEQFF. CDR3 bases: TGTGCCAGCAATCCGTGGGGGACAAGTCTCGATGAGCAGTTCTTC.

In this sample, this clonotype turned up many times. The genes are TRBV27 and TRBJ2-3, with 7 positions matching TRBD2. The CDR3 has 14 amino acids. From germline, CDR1 is MNHEY and CDR2 SMNVEV (reference sequence). After removal of 2 bases from V and 5 bases from J, the junction contained 4 bases not matched to a gene. CDR3 sequence reads: CASSLTGGLDTQYF. CDR3 coding DNA: TGTGCCAGCAGTTTAACGGGGGGTTTAGATACGCAGTATTTT.

This clonotype was counted ten times or more. The gene calls are TRBV28 and TRBJ2-7, with 10 bases aligning to TRBD1. The CDR3 contains 17 residues. In germline, CDR1 is MDHEN, CDR2 SYDVKM. V was clipped by 1 base and J by 2 bases; unmatched bases: 8. DNA of the CDR3: TGTGCCAGCAGTTTATTCCCCCGACAGGGGGCCACCTACGAGCAGTACTTC. Protein product: CASSLFPRQGATYEQYF.

This clonotype appeared many times. V gene TRBV5-1 combines with J gene TRBJ2-6; D ambiguous. Per the germline V gene, CDR1 is SGHRS and CDR2 is YFSETQ. The CDR3 length is 16 residues. The V end lost 1 base, the J end lost 4 bases, and 12 bases lay between the germline ends. CDR3 nucleotides: TGCGCCAGCAGCTTGTCCCCAGCTTCCGGGGCCAACGTCCTGACTTTC. This gives the protein CASSLSPASGANVLTF.

This clonotype showed up many times. The chain joins TRBV4-3 to TRBJ2-1; 10 positions match TRBD2. The length of the CDR3 is 16 residues. V trimming: 0 bases; J trimming: 6 bases; junction bases outside the gene matches: 5. CDR1 is LGHNA and CDR2 is YSLEER in the germline V gene. CDR3 in amino acids: CASSQDPGLAFNEQFF. CDR3 in DNA: TGCGCCAGCAGCCAAGACCCGGGACTAGCGTTCAATGAGCAGTTCTTC.

This clonotype was seen at least ten times. This chain connects TRBV9 to TRBJ2-2, with 14 bases matching TRBD2. With 2 bases clipped from V and 6 bases from J, the junction kept 9 bases outside the gene matches. The CDR3 is 18 residues long. CDR1 SGDLS and CDR2 YYNGEE come from the germline V gene. The CDR3 sequence: CASSVPRTSGRSPGELFF. The CDR3 coding sequence is TGTGCCAGCAGCGTCCCCCGGACTAGCGGGAGGTCGCCCGGGGAGCTGTTTTTT.

This clonotype came up many times. V and J are TRBV29-1 and TRBJ2-7; weak D call: TRBD1 (5 bases). Trimming took 5 bases from V and 1 from J, leaving 12 bases between them. CDR3 length equals 13 residues. Germline CDR1 and CDR2: SQVTM and ANQGSEA. CDR3: CSVPGHQSYEQYF. The CDR3 DNA sequence: TGCAGCGTTCCAGGACACCAGTCCTACGAGCAGTACTTC.

There are many counts of this clonotype. The chain joins TRBV5-1 to TRBJ1-1, with 7 bases that match TRBD1. Germline CDR1 SGHRS, CDR2 YFSETQ. The CDR3 contains 17 residues. V was clipped by 0 bases and J by 1 base; unmatched bases: 9. The CDR3 protein is CASSLAGGGDWNTEAFF. DNA for the CDR3: TGCGCCAGCAGCTTGGCCGGAGGGGGCGATTGGAACACTGAAGCTTTCTTT.

This clonotype was observed at least ten times. This sequence joins TRBV30 and TRBJ2-7, with D hard to call. Trimming stripped 2 bases from V and 3 bases from J, with 8 bases between. The V gene's germline CDR1 is GTSNPN and CDR2 SVGIG (reference sequence). The CDR3 contains 12 residues. The CDR3 is CAWSRGRYEQYF. CDR3 DNA sequence: TGTGCCTGGAGTCGCGGTCGCTACGAGCAGTACTTC.

V and J are TRBV20-1 and TRBJ2-1; 9 nucleotides line up with TRBD1. The length of the CDR3 is 16 residues. Per germline, CDR1 DFQATT and CDR2 SNEGSKA (reference sequence). J lost 1 base, V lost 1 base, and 5 bases had no gene match. CDR3 region: CSARAGTGNSYNEQFF. CDR3 DNA: TGCAGTGCTAGAGCCGGGACAGGGAATTCCTACAATGAGCAGTTCTTC.

This clonotype was seen at least ten times. The chain is built from TRBV20-1 and TRBJ2-7; 13 bases align to TRBD2. CDR1 and CDR2 (germline): DFQATT, SNEGSKA (reference sequence). V shed 4 bases and J 7 bases; nucleotides not matched to a gene: 10. The CDR3 sequence is 15 residues long. CDR3 DNA: TGCAGTGCTACCACAAGGACTAGCGGGAGTTGGGAGCAGTACTTC. Its translation is CSATTRTSGSWEQYF.

This chain's CDR3 is CASSQEGAGGPGTGELFF. The CDR3 DNA follows: TGTGCCAGCAGCCAAGAGGGAGCGGGAGGGCCTGGGACCGGGGAGCTGTTTTTT. V and J are TRBV3-1 and TRBJ2-2; 10 nucleotides line up with TRBD2. The CDR3 runs 18 residues. The ends lost 0 bases at V and 5 bases at J; junction bases unmatched: 9. Germline loops: CDR1 LGHDT, CDR2 YNNKEL (reference sequence).

This clonotype was found many times. This chain joins TRBV7-2 and TRBJ2-1; D is undetermined. CDR3 length: 14 amino acids. Between the trimmed V and J ends, which lost 2 bases and 4 bases, there was a span of 9 bases. Germline lookup yields CDR1 SGHTA and CDR2 FQGNSA. The DNA for the CDR3 is TGTGCCAGCAGCTTACGGACGGATTACAATGAGCAGTTCTTC. This encodes CASSLRTDYNEQFF.

J is TRBJ2-7 and V is TRBV28; no firm D call. V was cut by 10 bases and J by 0 bases, with 13 bases left in between. The CDR3 has 13 residues. The V gene's germline CDR1 is MDHEN and CDR2 SYDVKM. CDR3 DNA sequence: TGTGCCACCAGGCTGCAGAGCTCCTACGAGCAGTACTTC. It is translated as CATRLQSSYEQYF.

This clonotype was picked up a small number of times. The CDR3, as DNA: TGTGCCAGCAGTGAAAACAGGGCTGGGGCCAACGTCCTGACTTTC. Amino acids: CASSENRAGANVLTF. The chain joins TRBV28 to TRBJ2-6, with D perhaps TRBD1 (6 bases). The CDR3 length is 15 residues. Trimming took off 5 bases at V and 2 bases at J, with 10 bases between the two ends. Germline V gene lookup returns CDR1 MDHEN and CDR2 SYDVKM.

This clonotype was counted between two and nine times. V gene TRBV11-2 combines with J gene TRBJ1-2; D not certain. Trimming removed 4 bases from V and 1 base from J, with 13 bases in between. The CDR3 totals 15 residues. Germline CDR1 reads SGHAT; CDR2 reads FQNNGV. The CDR3, as DNA: TGTGCCAGCAGCTCCTCGTTGGGCGATAACTATGGCTACACCTTC. The encoded protein is CASSSSLGDNYGYTF.

This clonotype was found many times. This chain links TRBV19 with TRBJ2-5; D is tentatively TRBD1 or TRBD2 (6 bases each). V was pared by 6 bases and J by 6 bases, with 14 bases between. This CDR3 is 13 amino acids long. Germline V gene sequence: CDR1 LNHDA, CDR2 SQIVND (reference sequence). The CDR3 spells CASRTPGGQTQYF. CDR3 DNA: TGTGCCAGTAGAACCCCCGGGGGCCAGACCCAGTACTTC.

The chain has TRBV28 and TRBJ2-3, with 10 positions matching TRBD2. CDR1 is MDHEN, CDR2 SYDVKM, per germline. This CDR3 is 14 amino acids long. J lost 3 bases, V lost 7 bases, and 4 bases had no gene match. The CDR3 protein is CASKASGRTDTQYF. The CDR3 DNA reads as TGTGCCAGCAAGGCTAGCGGGAGAACAGATACGCAGTATTTT.